These 8 T cell receptor beta chains were all obtained from the same sample, sequenced in a study of T cells in localized non-small cell lung cancer. Assay: immunoSEQ multiplex PCR; the TCRdb copy retains only in-frame clones and omits some. The repertoire consists of about 130,000 clones, with roughly 90% occurring once and the leading ten covering over 1.5%. Sample: peripheral blood, taken before any cancer treatment. These receptor sequences come from a female donor older than 55 with stage I lung adenocarcinoma.

This chain links TRBV27 with TRBJ1-2; 7 bases agree with TRBD1. CDR3 size: 19 residues. V lost 2 bases to trimming and J lost 0 bases; unmatched junction nucleotides: 15. Germline-derived CDR1 and CDR2 are MNHEY and SMNVEV (reference sequence). The CDR3 nucleotides read TGTGCCAGCAGTTTAAGACGACAGGGCAACTCAGGCTCTAACTATGGCTACACCTTC. Its protein is CASSLRRQGNSGSNYGYTF.

The chain links TRBV10-3 to TRBJ1-1; TRBD1 might be the D (5 bases). The CDR3 extends over 13 amino acids. CDR1 is ENHRY and CDR2 is SYGVKD in the germline V gene. Deletions cut 10 bases from V and 1 base from J, with 13 bases between. DNA of the CDR3: TGTGCCACAGGGTTGGGGCAGAACACTGAAGCTTTCTTT. Protein sequence: CATGLGQNTEAFF.

The chain joins TRBV7-9 to TRBJ1-2, with D perhaps TRBD1 (5 bases). CDR1 and CDR2 (germline): SEHNR, FQNEAQ (reference sequence). Trimming cost V 4 bases and J 8 bases, with 14 bases left between them. This CDR3 comprises 13 residues. In DNA form, the CDR3 reads TGTGCCAGCAGCTCAGAGGGGACGGGAGGCTACACCTTC. Residues: CASSSEGTGGYTF.

The gene calls are TRBV2 and TRBJ1-2, with D possibly matching TRBD1 (6 bases). This CDR3 comprises 13 residues. Deletions cut 6 bases from V and 4 bases from J, with 12 bases between. Per the germline V gene, CDR1 is SNHLY and CDR2 is FYNNEI. CDR3 bases: TGTGCCAGCAGCAGGACAGAGAGCTATGGCTACACCTTC. It yields the protein CASSRTESYGYTF.

The chain employs TRBV10-3 and TRBJ2-3; D may be TRBD2 (5 bases). The length of the CDR3 is 15 residues. Germline CDR1 and CDR2: ENHRY and SYGVKD. Trimming pared 2 bases from V and 4 bases from J, leaving 13 bases between. Here the CDR3 DNA reads TGTGCCATCAGTGAGGAGCGGCAGACCCCAGATACGCAGTATTTT. It specifies CAISEERQTPDTQYF.

This chain connects TRBV28 to TRBJ2-4, with D perhaps TRBD1 or TRBD2 (6 bases each). There are 19 residues in the CDR3. Trimming took 11 bases from V and 2 from J, leaving 31 bases between them. The V gene's germline CDR1 is MDHEN and CDR2 SYDVKM. DNA of the CDR3: TGTGCCTCCAGGGTGGCTAACAGGGAGGCGCGTCCTACCAAAAACATTCAGTACTTC. The encoded protein is CASRVANREARPTKNIQYF. The whole variable domain, filled in from reference TRBV28 and TRBJ2-4, reads DVKVTQSSRYLVKRTGEKVFLECVQDMDHENMFWYRQDPGLGLRLIYFSYDVKMKEKGDIPEGYSVSREKKERFSLILESASTNQTSMYLCASRVANREARPTKNIQYFGAGTRLSVL.

The chain is built from TRBV4-2 and TRBJ2-7, with 7 nucleotides matching TRBD1. Germline-derived CDR1 and CDR2 are LGHNA and YNFKEQ. J was trimmed by 3 bases and V by 1 base; bases with no gene match: 6. CDR3 size: 15 residues. The CDR3 DNA reads as TGTGCCAGCAGCCAAGGGACAGGAGAAAGCTACGAGCAGTACTTC. Protein product: CASSQGTGESYEQYF.

The chain employs TRBV27 and TRBJ2-1; 13 nucleotides match TRBD2. V gave up 3 bases and J gave up 1 base; unmatched junction bases: 9. Germline CDR1 MNHEY, CDR2 SMNVEV (reference sequence). The CDR3 has 19 residues. CDR3 DNA sequence: TGTGCCAGCAGTTTCCTGGGACTAGCGGGAATAGGATCCTACAATGAGCAGTTCTTC. Amino acid sequence: CASSFLGLAGIGSYNEQFF.